A selection of T cell receptor beta chains follows, all from one sample in a study of blood T cell repertoires in COVID-19. The data were produced by immunoSEQ multiplex PCR, yet TCRdb's version contains in-frame clones alone and is incomplete. This sample has 300,000 to 450,000 clones, with 80% to 90% found just once. Source material: peripheral blood. The receptors originated from a woman aged 30 to 39 with COVID-19, enrolled during active disease. CDR3s include the opening cysteine and the closing phenylalanine or tryptophan. The D gene is left open where the match is weak. The listing skips clone size in some rows; elsewhere it reads once, few, many or a size class.

cdr3_aa: CASSPSGGPNDNEQFF
cdr3_nt: TGTGCCAGCAGCCCAAGCGGGGGGCCCAACGACAATGAGCAGTTCTTC
d_call: TRBD2
j_call: TRBJ2-1
v_call: TRBV7-9
cdr3_length: 16
clone_size: .

cdr3_aa: CASSLAGLLVETQYF
cdr3_nt: TGTGCCAGCAGCTTAGCGGGCCTACTGGTGGAGACCCAGTACTTC
d_call: .
j_call: TRBJ2-5
v_call: TRBV7-6
cdr3_length: 15
clone_size: .

cdr3_aa: CSGRTGGVNEQFF
cdr3_nt: TGCAGCGGCCGGACAGGGGGTGTCAATGAGCAGTTCTTC
d_call: TRBD1
j_call: TRBJ2-1
v_call: TRBV29-1
cdr3_length: 13
clone_size: .

cdr3_aa: CASSVQRGLEAFF
cdr3_nt: TGTGCCAGCAGTGTTCAGCGGGGATTAGAAGCTTTCTTT
d_call: .
j_call: TRBJ1-1
v_call: TRBV27
cdr3_length: 13
clone_size: .

cdr3_aa: CASSFTGGESYGYTF
cdr3_nt: TGTGCCAGCAGCTTCACAGGGGGCGAGAGCTATGGCTACACCTTC
d_call: TRBD1
j_call: TRBJ1-2
v_call: TRBV7-9
cdr3_length: 15
clone_size: .

cdr3_aa: CASRQGITGELFF
cdr3_nt: TGTGCCAGCAGACAGGGGATCACCGGGGAGCTGTTTTTT
d_call: TRBD1
j_call: TRBJ2-2
v_call: TRBV6-4
cdr3_length: 13
clone_size: .

cdr3_aa: CASSLVGGAGVGTEAFF
cdr3_nt: TGTGCCAGCAGCTTAGTGGGAGGGGCGGGGGTTGGCACTGAAGCTTTCTTT
d_call: .
j_call: TRBJ1-1
v_call: TRBV7-9
cdr3_length: 17
clone_size: .

cdr3_aa: CASSPGGETQYF
cdr3_nt: TGTGCCAGCTCACCGGGGGGGGAGACCCAGTACTTC
d_call: TRBD2
j_call: TRBJ2-5
v_call: TRBV18
cdr3_length: 12
clone_size: .

cdr3_aa: CASSYPGIAGRNEQFF
cdr3_nt: TGTGCCAGCAGTTACCCTGGGATCGCGGGACGCAATGAGCAGTTCTTC
d_call: .
j_call: TRBJ2-1
v_call: TRBV6-2/TRBV6-3
cdr3_length: 16
clone_size: .

cdr3_aa: CASSVNRGRVGEAFF
cdr3_nt: TGTGCCAGCAGCGTAAACAGGGGGCGCGTTGGTGAAGCTTTCTTT
d_call: TRBD1
j_call: TRBJ1-1
v_call: TRBV9
cdr3_length: 15
clone_size: .

cdr3_aa: CASSFTRIAGGLYNEQFF
cdr3_nt: TGTGCCAGCAGTTTCACGAGGATAGCGGGGGGGCTATACAATGAGCAGTTCTTC
d_call: TRBD2
j_call: TRBJ2-1
v_call: TRBV27
cdr3_length: 18
clone_size: .

cdr3_aa: CAPTGQGMRDLGVTEAFF
cdr3_nt: TGTGCCCCTACGGGACAGGGGATGAGGGACCTAGGGGTCACTGAAGCTTTCTTT
d_call: TRBD1
j_call: TRBJ1-1
v_call: TRBV24-1
cdr3_length: 18
clone_size: .

cdr3_aa: CATGQGNTGELFF
cdr3_nt: TGTGCCACCGGGCAGGGGAACACCGGGGAGCTGTTTTTT
d_call: .
j_call: TRBJ2-2
v_call: TRBV15
cdr3_length: 13
clone_size: .

cdr3_aa: CASSQELRELVLEGAFF
cdr3_nt: TGTGCCAGCAGCCAAGAATTAAGAGAGTTAGTATTGGAGGGTGCTTTCTTT
d_call: .
j_call: TRBJ1-1
v_call: TRBV4-2
cdr3_length: 17
clone_size: .

cdr3_aa: CASSKGQGAQGYTF
cdr3_nt: TGTGCCAGCAGCAAAGGGCAGGGGGCTCAGGGCTACACCTTC
d_call: TRBD1
j_call: TRBJ1-2
v_call: TRBV5-4
cdr3_length: 14
clone_size: .

cdr3_aa: CASSLDPRGTQYF
cdr3_nt: TGTGCCAGCAGTTTGGACCCTCGCGGTACGCAGTATTTT
d_call: .
j_call: TRBJ2-3
v_call: TRBV5-4
cdr3_length: 13
clone_size: few

cdr3_aa: CASSYSLTSDNEQFF
cdr3_nt: TGTGCCAGCAGTTACTCCCTAACTAGCGACAATGAGCAGTTCTTC
d_call: TRBD2
j_call: TRBJ2-1
v_call: TRBV6-6
cdr3_length: 15
clone_size: .

cdr3_aa: CASSLARREPLHF
cdr3_nt: TGTGCCAGCAGCTTAGCGCGGAGGGAACCCCTCCACTTT
d_call: .
j_call: TRBJ1-6
v_call: TRBV7-9
cdr3_length: 13
clone_size: .

cdr3_aa: CASSMSIGTVYGYTF
cdr3_nt: TGTGCCAGCAGCATGTCAATTGGGACAGTCTATGGCTACACCTTC
d_call: TRBD1
j_call: TRBJ1-2
v_call: TRBV5-6
cdr3_length: 15
clone_size: .

cdr3_aa: CASSQGRDRPTSSYNSPLHF
cdr3_nt: TGTGCCAGCAGCCAAGGACGGGACAGACCTACTAGCTCCTATAATTCACCCCTCCACTTT
d_call: TRBD1
j_call: TRBJ1-6
v_call: TRBV3-1/TRBV3-2
cdr3_length: 20
clone_size: .

cdr3_aa: CASSEGSGGITDTQYF
cdr3_nt: TGTGCCAGCAGTGAGGGGAGCGGGGGTATCACAGATACGCAGTATTTT
d_call: TRBD2
j_call: TRBJ2-3
v_call: TRBV6-1
cdr3_length: 16
clone_size: .

cdr3_aa: CAWSPGQGGPEAFF
cdr3_nt: TGTGCCTGGAGCCCGGGACAGGGGGGACCTGAAGCTTTCTTT
d_call: TRBD1
j_call: TRBJ1-1
v_call: TRBV30
cdr3_length: 14
clone_size: .

cdr3_aa: CASSEAGGNYGYTF
cdr3_nt: TGTGCCAGCAGTGAAGCTGGAGGGAACTATGGCTACACCTTC
d_call: .
j_call: TRBJ1-2
v_call: TRBV6-1
cdr3_length: 14
clone_size: .

cdr3_aa: CASSIDRRGGYEQYF
cdr3_nt: TGTGCCAGTAGTATAGATCGGCGAGGGGGCTACGAGCAGTACTTC
d_call: .
j_call: TRBJ2-7
v_call: TRBV19
cdr3_length: 15
clone_size: .

cdr3_aa: CASSTPGGAPYNEQFF
cdr3_nt: TGTGCCAGTAGTACCCCGGGTGGGGCACCCTACAATGAGCAGTTCTTC
d_call: .
j_call: TRBJ2-1
v_call: TRBV19
cdr3_length: 16
clone_size: .

cdr3_aa: CASAREAEAFF
cdr3_nt: TGTGCCAGCGCACGGGAGGCTGAAGCTTTCTTT
d_call: .
j_call: TRBJ1-1
v_call: TRBV12-3/TRBV12-4
cdr3_length: 11
clone_size: .

cdr3_aa: CASSVGFGGGAGETQYF
cdr3_nt: TGTGCCAGCAGCGTAGGATTTGGAGGGGGGGCCGGAGAGACCCAGTACTTC
d_call: .
j_call: TRBJ2-5
v_call: TRBV9
cdr3_length: 17
clone_size: once

cdr3_aa: CASSYSGKDEQYF
cdr3_nt: TGTGCCAGCAGTTATTCAGGGAAGGACGAGCAGTACTTC
d_call: .
j_call: TRBJ2-7
v_call: TRBV7-9
cdr3_length: 13
clone_size: few

cdr3_aa: CASSFGGRYTGELFF
cdr3_nt: TGTGCCAGCAGCTTCGGCGGGAGGTACACCGGGGAGCTGTTTTTT
d_call: TRBD2
j_call: TRBJ2-2
v_call: TRBV13
cdr3_length: 15
clone_size: .

cdr3_aa: CASSLSVNSYNEQFF
cdr3_nt: TGTGCCAGCAGTCTTAGCGTCAACTCCTACAATGAGCAGTTCTTC
d_call: .
j_call: TRBJ2-1
v_call: TRBV6-2/TRBV6-3
cdr3_length: 15
clone_size: .

cdr3_aa: CASTLTLTGVLNYGYTF
cdr3_nt: TGTGCCAGCACCCTTACGTTGACAGGGGTATTGAACTATGGCTACACCTTC
d_call: TRBD1
j_call: TRBJ1-2
v_call: TRBV7-2
cdr3_length: 17
clone_size: .

cdr3_aa: CASSLREGPSTDTQYF
cdr3_nt: TGCGCCAGCAGCTTGCGGGAGGGCCCGAGCACAGATACGCAGTATTTT
d_call: TRBD2
j_call: TRBJ2-3
v_call: TRBV5-1
cdr3_length: 16
clone_size: .

cdr3_aa: CASSLVASSGPDTQYF
cdr3_nt: TGTGCCAGCAGCTTAGTTGCTAGTTCAGGGCCAGATACGCAGTATTTT
d_call: .
j_call: TRBJ2-3
v_call: TRBV7-2
cdr3_length: 16
clone_size: .

cdr3_aa: CASSLSSGQAINEAFF
cdr3_nt: TGTGCCAGCAGTTTGAGCTCTGGACAGGCCATTAATGAAGCTTTCTTT
d_call: TRBD1
j_call: TRBJ1-1
v_call: TRBV28
cdr3_length: 16
clone_size: .

cdr3_aa: CASSKGLAGSETQYF
cdr3_nt: TGTGCCAGTAGTAAGGGACTAGCGGGGTCAGAGACCCAGTACTTC
d_call: TRBD2
j_call: TRBJ2-5
v_call: TRBV19
cdr3_length: 15
clone_size: .

cdr3_aa: CAVGGHQNTEAFF
cdr3_nt: TGTGCCGTTGGGGGACACCAGAACACTGAAGCTTTCTTT
d_call: .
j_call: TRBJ1-1
v_call: TRBV28
cdr3_length: 13
clone_size: .

cdr3_aa: CASSWDRTYQETQYF
cdr3_nt: TGTGCCAGCAGTTGGGACAGGACTTACCAAGAGACCCAGTACTTC
d_call: TRBD1
j_call: TRBJ2-5
v_call: TRBV2
cdr3_length: 15
clone_size: .

cdr3_aa: CASSPSLAGLQETQYF
cdr3_nt: TGTGCCAGCAGCCCGTCACTAGCGGGGTTACAAGAGACCCAGTACTTC
d_call: TRBD2
j_call: TRBJ2-5
v_call: TRBV7-2
cdr3_length: 16
clone_size: .

cdr3_aa: CASSEAVGQGSYEQYF
cdr3_nt: TGTGCCAGCAGTGAAGCGGTGGGACAGGGCTCCTACGAGCAGTACTTC
d_call: TRBD1
j_call: TRBJ2-7
v_call: TRBV2
cdr3_length: 16
clone_size: .

cdr3_aa: CASSPSRPRNSPLHF
cdr3_nt: TGTGCCAGCAGTCCCAGCCGACCGCGGAATTCACCCCTCCACTTT
d_call: .
j_call: TRBJ1-6
v_call: TRBV27
cdr3_length: 15
clone_size: .

cdr3_aa: CASSFYRGPTEAFF
cdr3_nt: TGTGCCAGCAGCTTTTACAGGGGGCCCACTGAAGCTTTCTTT
d_call: TRBD1
j_call: TRBJ1-1
v_call: TRBV5-5
cdr3_length: 14
clone_size: .

cdr3_aa: CSVAVGLAGVHEQFF
cdr3_nt: TGCAGCGTTGCCGTGGGACTAGCGGGAGTACATGAGCAGTTCTTC
d_call: TRBD2
j_call: TRBJ2-1
v_call: TRBV29-1
cdr3_length: 15
clone_size: .

cdr3_aa: CASSVGWGDTQYF
cdr3_nt: TGTGCCAGTAGTGTCGGGTGGGGCGATACGCAGTATTTT
d_call: .
j_call: TRBJ2-3
v_call: TRBV19
cdr3_length: 13
clone_size: .

cdr3_aa: CASSTVPGQGSNTGELFF
cdr3_nt: TGTGCCAGCAGCACAGTCCCGGGACAGGGTTCGAACACCGGGGAGCTGTTTTTT
d_call: TRBD1
j_call: TRBJ2-2
v_call: TRBV11-2
cdr3_length: 18
clone_size: once

cdr3_aa: CASSSGTPSTNEQFF
cdr3_nt: TGCGCCAGCAGTTCCGGGACACCCTCCACCAATGAGCAGTTCTTC
d_call: .
j_call: TRBJ2-1
v_call: TRBV5-1
cdr3_length: 15
clone_size: .

cdr3_aa: CASTSTDRGRGNQPQHF
cdr3_nt: TGTGCCAGCACGAGCACCGACAGGGGCAGGGGCAATCAGCCCCAGCATTTT
d_call: TRBD1
j_call: TRBJ1-5
v_call: TRBV2
cdr3_length: 17
clone_size: .

cdr3_aa: CASRRGREAFF
cdr3_nt: TGTGCCAGCAGGAGAGGGAGGGAAGCTTTCTTT
d_call: .
j_call: TRBJ1-1
v_call: TRBV28
cdr3_length: 11
clone_size: few

cdr3_aa: CASSEQQGVMNTEAFF
cdr3_nt: TGTGCCAGCAGTGAACAACAGGGAGTGATGAACACTGAAGCTTTCTTT
d_call: .
j_call: TRBJ1-1
v_call: TRBV2
cdr3_length: 16
clone_size: .

cdr3_aa: CASSLGRLGLNTIYF
cdr3_nt: TGTGCCAGCAGCTTGGGCAGGCTTGGCCTAAACACCATATATTTT
d_call: .
j_call: TRBJ1-3
v_call: TRBV5-5
cdr3_length: 15
clone_size: .

cdr3_aa: CAIRENRDRGAFF
cdr3_nt: TGTGCCATCAGGGAGAATAGGGACAGGGGGGCTTTCTTT
d_call: TRBD1
j_call: TRBJ1-1
v_call: TRBV10-3
cdr3_length: 13
clone_size: .

cdr3_aa: CASSHYGESSYEQYF
cdr3_nt: TGTGCCAGCAGCCATTACGGGGAGTCGTCCTACGAGCAGTACTTC
d_call: .
j_call: TRBJ2-7
v_call: TRBV3-1/TRBV3-2
cdr3_length: 15
clone_size: .

cdr3_aa: CASSPFAISNQPQHF
cdr3_nt: TGTGCCAGCAGCCCCTTTGCGATAAGCAATCAGCCCCAGCATTTT
d_call: .
j_call: TRBJ1-5
v_call: TRBV7-2
cdr3_length: 15
clone_size: once

cdr3_aa: CASKAGQGMGWPQHF
cdr3_nt: TGTGCCAGCAAAGCCGGACAGGGGATGGGTTGGCCCCAGCATTTT
d_call: TRBD1
j_call: TRBJ1-5
v_call: TRBV6-5
cdr3_length: 15
clone_size: .

cdr3_aa: CATAPEFRTDTQYF
cdr3_nt: TGCGCCACCGCTCCGGAGTTCCGCACAGATACGCAGTATTTT
d_call: .
j_call: TRBJ2-3
v_call: TRBV10-1
cdr3_length: 14
clone_size: .

cdr3_aa: CASSQVVQQGYLTGELFF
cdr3_nt: TGCGCCAGCAGCCAAGTGGTTCAACAGGGCTATCTCACCGGGGAGCTGTTTTTT
d_call: .
j_call: TRBJ2-2
v_call: TRBV4-1
cdr3_length: 18
clone_size: .

cdr3_aa: CASSRQSQETQYF
cdr3_nt: TGTGCCAGCAGCAGACAGTCACAAGAGACCCAGTACTTC
d_call: .
j_call: TRBJ2-5
v_call: TRBV3-1/TRBV3-2
cdr3_length: 13
clone_size: .

cdr3_aa: CSASGIDTQYF
cdr3_nt: TGCAGTGCTAGCGGGATAGATACGCAGTATTTT
d_call: .
j_call: TRBJ2-3
v_call: TRBV20-1
cdr3_length: 11
clone_size: .

cdr3_aa: CATKNGGANTGELFF
cdr3_nt: TGTGCCACCAAAAATGGCGGAGCGAACACCGGGGAGCTGTTTTTT
d_call: .
j_call: TRBJ2-2
v_call: TRBV19
cdr3_length: 15
clone_size: .

cdr3_aa: CASSSILAEYNEQFF
cdr3_nt: TGTGCCAGCAGCTCCATCCTAGCGGAGTACAATGAGCAGTTCTTC
d_call: TRBD2
j_call: TRBJ2-1
v_call: TRBV7-6
cdr3_length: 15
clone_size: .

cdr3_aa: CASGLARSTDTQYF
cdr3_nt: TGTGCCAGCGGCTTGGCCCGAAGCACAGATACGCAGTATTTT
d_call: .
j_call: TRBJ2-3
v_call: TRBV11-3
cdr3_length: 14
clone_size: .